The 21 T cell receptor beta chains listed next were all sequenced from one sample in a study of cytomegalovirus exposure and HLA in healthy donors. Both 60 Vbeta primers and 13 Jbeta primers went into the PCR. Data came from immunoSEQ multiplex PCR; TCRdb stores just in-frame clones and leaves some out. There are 250,000 or so clones in the sample; 81% occur only once, and 8% lies in the top ten. Material: PBMCs. The receptors were sampled from a woman aged 55-69 years in good health and CMV-seropositive.

The chain combines TRBV4-1 with TRBJ1-6, with TRBD1 identical over 7 bases. This CDR3 contains 12 residues. The V gene's germline CDR1 is MGHRA and CDR2 YSYEKL. J was trimmed by 12 bases and V by 3 bases; bases with no gene match: 2. This chain's CDR3 is CASSQGTVPLHF. CDR3 sequence (DNA): TGCGCCAGCAGCCAGGGGACAGTACCCCTCCACTTT.

The chain uses TRBV5-1 and TRBJ2-5; maybe TRBD2 (6 bases). CDR1 SGHRS and CDR2 YFSETQ come from the germline V gene. The V gene lost 1 base and the J gene lost 2 bases, with 21 bases spanning the gap. This CDR3 has 18 amino acids. The CDR3 sequence: CASSLTALNLASQETQYF. The CDR3 nucleotides are TGCGCCAGCAGCTTGACGGCACTTAATCTAGCGTCACAAGAGACCCAGTACTTC.

CDR3 protein: CASRRTSGSNEQFF. The CDR3 DNA is TGTGCCAGCAGGAGGACTAGCGGGAGCAATGAGCAGTTCTTC. The V gene is TRBV28, the J gene TRBJ2-1; 13 bases map to TRBD2. The CDR3 contains 14 residues. V lost 6 bases to trimming and J lost 6 bases; unmatched junction nucleotides: 2. The V gene's germline CDR1 is MDHEN and CDR2 SYDVKM.

CDR3 amino acids: CASSFGGGATDTQYF. CDR3 bases: TGTGCCAGCAGCTTCGGCGGAGGGGCCACAGATACGCAGTATTTT. This chain uses TRBV7-3 with TRBJ2-3, with D perhaps matching TRBD2 (6 bases). V gave up 3 bases and J gave up 2 bases, with 12 bases separating them. This CDR3 contains 15 residues. From germline, CDR1 is SGHTA and CDR2 FQGTGA.

The rearrangement uses TRBV5-1 and TRBJ1-2; perhaps TRBD1 as D (6 bases). This CDR3 is built from 15 residues. V gave up 0 bases and J gave up 6 bases, with 15 bases separating them. Germline CDR1 reads SGHRS; CDR2 reads YFSETQ. DNA of the CDR3: TGCGCCAGCAGCTTGGCCAACAGGGATGGTGATGGCTACACCTTC. Protein: CASSLANRDGDGYTF.

The chain couples TRBV4-2 to TRBJ1-5; TRBD1 might be the D (6 bases). V shed 3 bases and J shed 5 bases, with 14 bases lying between them. The CDR3 length is 15 residues. The germline gives CDR1 LGHNA, CDR2 YNFKEQ. CDR3 sequence reads: CASSQIGGADQPQHF. DNA of the CDR3: TGTGCCAGCAGCCAGATCGGGGGGGCAGATCAGCCCCAGCATTTT.

The chain employs TRBV6-1 and TRBJ2-1; the D gene is possibly TRBD1 (5 bases). This CDR3 spans 11 amino acids. From germline, CDR1 is MNHNS and CDR2 SASEGT. V was cut by 5 bases and J by 10 bases, with 9 bases left in between. In DNA form, the CDR3 reads TGTGCCAGCAGTCCAGGGCGCGAGCAGTTCTTC. It specifies CASSPGREQFF.

The rearrangement links TRBV28 to TRBJ1-2; D remains unclear. Germline CDR1 MDHEN, CDR2 SYDVKM. The V end was cut by 7 bases, the J end by 2 bases, with 11 bases between. The CDR3 spans 13 residues. The CDR3 nucleotides read TGTGCCAGCACCTTTGGCGGCAACTATGGCTACACCTTC. It is translated as CASTFGGNYGYTF.

The gene calls are TRBV27 and TRBJ2-2; TRBD1 aligns across 8 bases. Germline CDR1 and CDR2: MNHEY and SMNVEV (reference sequence). J lost 1 base, V lost 2 bases, and 3 bases had no gene match. The CDR3 consists of 16 residues. DNA of the CDR3: TGTGCCAGCAGTTTACAGGGGGCGAGGAACACCGGGGAGCTGTTTTTT. Translated: CASSLQGARNTGELFF.

The V call is TRBV2, the J call TRBJ1-4, with 8 bases fitting TRBD1. The CDR3 loop spans 13 amino acids. CDR1 and CDR2 from the germline V gene are SNHLY and FYNNEI. J gave up 10 bases and V 4 bases, and 5 bases lay outside the gene matches. In nucleotides, the CDR3 is TGTGCCAGCAGTGCAGGGGGCTGGGGAAAACTGTTTTTT. Amino acid sequence: CASSAGGWGKLFF.

The chain couples TRBV29-1 to TRBJ2-3; 7 bases align to TRBD2. Germline V gene sequence: CDR1 SQVTM, CDR2 ANQGSEA. With 5 bases clipped from V and 2 bases from J, the junction kept 7 bases outside the gene matches. The CDR3 is made up of 14 amino acids. The CDR3 region is CSVLGGPNTDTQYF. The CDR3 DNA sequence: TGCAGCGTTTTGGGAGGGCCAAACACAGATACGCAGTATTTT.

This chain links TRBV6-6 with TRBJ2-1; no definite D call. Deletions cut 0 bases from V and 2 bases from J, with 8 bases between. Germline loops: CDR1 MNHNY, CDR2 SVGAGI (reference sequence). This CDR3 has 15 residues. CDR3 sequence (DNA): TGTGCCAGCAGTTACTCGCTAGGAGCCTACAATGAGCAGTTCTTC. This gives the protein CASSYSLGAYNEQFF.

This clone has just one count. The chain's CDR3 is CASSLSGLEETQYF. CDR3 DNA: TGCGCCAGCAGCTTGTCAGGGTTGGAAGAGACCCAGTACTTC. This chain connects TRBV5-1 to TRBJ2-5; perhaps TRBD1 as D (5 bases). Germline CDR1 is SGHRS and CDR2 is YFSETQ. The CDR3 runs 14 residues. V was trimmed by 1 base and J by 3 bases, leaving 10 bases between them.

This chain uses TRBV30 with TRBJ2-5; TRBD1 aligns across 9 bases. The J call may not be correct, given that the DNA end is closer to TRBJ2-7. There are 14 residues in the CDR3. The V gene's germline CDR1 is GTSNPN and CDR2 SVGIG (reference sequence). In DNA form, the CDR3 reads TGTGCCTGGAATACCGGGACAGGGCCCTACGAGCAGTACTTC. Residues: CAWNTGTGPYEQYF.

The V gene is TRBV5-4, the J gene TRBJ2-3; 9 bases map to TRBD1. The CDR3 contains 16 residues. Germline CDR1 and CDR2: SGHNT and YYREEE (reference sequence). J gave up 4 bases and V 4 bases, and 10 bases lay outside the gene matches. The CDR3 region is CASSPSGTGTPDTQYF. In nucleotides, the CDR3 is TGTGCCAGCAGCCCCTCCGGGACAGGGACCCCAGATACGCAGTATTTT.

The chain joins TRBV10-3 to TRBJ1-1, with D unclear. CDR1 ENHRY and CDR2 SYGVKD come from the germline V gene. The CDR3 covers 14 residues. The V and J ends lost 0 bases and 3 bases respectively, with 8 bases between them. The CDR3 sequence: CAISESRWDTEAFF. CDR3 sequence (DNA): TGTGCCATCAGTGAGTCGAGGTGGGACACTGAAGCTTTCTTT.

V and J are TRBV13 and TRBJ2-7; tentatively, D is TRBD1 (6 bases). The length of the CDR3 is 14 residues. V was pared by 3 bases and J by 6 bases, with 15 bases between. CDR1 and CDR2 (germline): PRHDT, FYEKMQ (reference sequence). CDR3 bases: TGTGCCAGCAGCTTTGGCAGGGGTGTTGGCGAGCAGTACTTC. Its translation is CASSFGRGVGEQYF.

DNA of the CDR3: TGTGCCAGCAGCTACCGCAGGGGGCGCGAGTACGAGCAGTACTTC. This codes for CASSYRRGREYEQYF. The V gene is TRBV28, the J gene TRBJ2-7, with TRBD1 matching over 8 bases. Germline values: CDR1 MDHEN, CDR2 SYDVKM. V lost 6 bases and J lost 4; bases outside the gene matches: 11. This CDR3 region has 15 residues.

This clone was counted only a few times. This chain connects TRBV30 to TRBJ2-3; D not resolved. This CDR3 contains 15 residues. V was trimmed by 1 base and J by 0 bases, leaving 11 bases between them. CDR1 is GTSNPN, CDR2 SVGIG, per germline (reference sequence). The DNA for the CDR3 is TGTGCCTGGAGTGGCGTAGTTCCTAGCACAGATACGCAGTATTTT. This sequence encodes CAWSGVVPSTDTQYF.

The chain joins TRBV5-4 to TRBJ2-4; D remains unclear. The CDR3 has 14 amino acids. Trimming left V 4 bases short and J 1 base short, with 9 bases between. Germline V gene lookup returns CDR1 SGHNT and CDR2 YYREEE (reference sequence). CDR3 loop: CASSPSAAKNIQYF. Here the CDR3 DNA reads TGTGCCAGCAGCCCATCAGCGGCCAAAAACATTCAGTACTTC.

The rearrangement links TRBV5-1 to TRBJ2-5, with a possible D match to TRBD1 (6 bases). Trimming took off 3 bases at V and 1 base at J, with 16 bases between the two ends. Per germline, CDR1 SGHRS and CDR2 YFSETQ. The length of the CDR3 is 16 residues. In nucleotides, the CDR3 is TGCGCCAGCAGCTCTGCAGGGGCGAGGGGCCAAGAGACCCAGTACTTC. Residues: CASSSAGARGQETQYF.